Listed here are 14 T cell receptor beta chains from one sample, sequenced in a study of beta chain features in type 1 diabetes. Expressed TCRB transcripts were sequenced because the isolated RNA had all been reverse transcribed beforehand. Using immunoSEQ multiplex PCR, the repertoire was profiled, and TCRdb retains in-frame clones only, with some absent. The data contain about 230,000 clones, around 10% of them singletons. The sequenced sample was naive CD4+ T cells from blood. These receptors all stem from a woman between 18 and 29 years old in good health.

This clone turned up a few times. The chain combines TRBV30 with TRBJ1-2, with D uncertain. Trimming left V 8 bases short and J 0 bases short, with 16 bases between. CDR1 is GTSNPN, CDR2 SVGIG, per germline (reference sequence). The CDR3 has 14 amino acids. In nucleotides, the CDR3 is TGTGCCGCCCCAAGGAGTGGAGCTAACTATGGCTACACCTTC. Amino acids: CAAPRSGANYGYTF. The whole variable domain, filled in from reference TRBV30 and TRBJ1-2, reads SQTIHQWPATLVQPVGSPLSLECTVEGTSNPNLYWYRQAAGRGLQLLFYSVGIGQISSEVPQNLSASRPQDRQFILSSKKLLLSDSGFYLCAAPRSGANYGYTFGSGTRLTVV.

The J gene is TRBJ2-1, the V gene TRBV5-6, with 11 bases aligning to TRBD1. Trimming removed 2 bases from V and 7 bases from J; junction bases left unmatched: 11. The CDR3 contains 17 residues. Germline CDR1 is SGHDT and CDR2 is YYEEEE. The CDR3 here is CASSFLGQGGMGNEQFF. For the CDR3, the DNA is TGTGCCAGCAGCTTCCTGGGACAGGGGGGTATGGGTAATGAGCAGTTCTTC. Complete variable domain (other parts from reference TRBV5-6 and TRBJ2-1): DAGVTQSPTHLIKTRGQQVTLRCSPKSGHDTVSWYQQALGQGPQFIFQYYEEEERQRGNFPDRFSGHQFPNYSSELNVNALLLGDSALYLCASSFLGQGGMGNEQFFGPGTRLTVL.

This CDR3 reads CASSGGQGLYTEAFF. CDR3 nucleotide sequence: TGTGCCAGCAGCGGAGGACAGGGGCTGTACACTGAAGCTTTCTTT. The J gene is TRBJ1-1, the V gene TRBV9; 9 positions agree with TRBD1. Trimming cost V 3 bases and J 3 bases; bases outside gene matches: 6. Germline CDR1 is SGDLS and CDR2 is YYNGEE. CDR3 length equals 15 residues.

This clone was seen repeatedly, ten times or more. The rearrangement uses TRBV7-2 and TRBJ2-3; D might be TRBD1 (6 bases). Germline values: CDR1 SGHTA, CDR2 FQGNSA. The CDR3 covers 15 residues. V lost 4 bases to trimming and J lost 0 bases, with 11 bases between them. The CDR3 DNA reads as TGTGCCAGCAGCTCCCAGGGGCCTAGCACAGATACGCAGTATTTT. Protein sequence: CASSSQGPSTDTQYF.

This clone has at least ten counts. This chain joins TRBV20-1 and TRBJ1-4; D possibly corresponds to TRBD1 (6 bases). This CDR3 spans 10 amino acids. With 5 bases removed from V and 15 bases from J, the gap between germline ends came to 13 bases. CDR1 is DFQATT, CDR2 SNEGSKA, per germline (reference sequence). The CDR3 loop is CSAGQNLMFF. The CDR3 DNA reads TGCAGTGCTGGACAGAACCTCATGTTTTTT.

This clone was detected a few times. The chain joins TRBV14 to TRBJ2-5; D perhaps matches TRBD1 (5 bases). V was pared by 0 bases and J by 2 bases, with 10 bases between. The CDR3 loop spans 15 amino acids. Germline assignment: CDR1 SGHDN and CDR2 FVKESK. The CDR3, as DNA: TGTGCCAGCAGCCAAGACAGGGATGATCAAGAGACCCAGTACTTC. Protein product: CASSQDRDDQETQYF.

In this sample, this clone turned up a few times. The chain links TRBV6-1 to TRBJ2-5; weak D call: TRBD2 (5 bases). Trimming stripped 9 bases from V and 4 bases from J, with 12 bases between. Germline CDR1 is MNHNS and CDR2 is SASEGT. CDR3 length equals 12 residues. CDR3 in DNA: TGTGCCAGTTCGGACTCGTTAGAGACCCAGTACTTC. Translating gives CASSDSLETQYF.

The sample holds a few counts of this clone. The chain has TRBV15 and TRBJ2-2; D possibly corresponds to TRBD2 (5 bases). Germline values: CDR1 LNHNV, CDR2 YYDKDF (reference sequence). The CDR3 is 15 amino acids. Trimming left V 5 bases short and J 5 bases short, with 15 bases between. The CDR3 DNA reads TGTGCCACCAGCCGCTACCGGACGGGGACCGGGGAGCTGTTTTTT. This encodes CATSRYRTGTGELFF.

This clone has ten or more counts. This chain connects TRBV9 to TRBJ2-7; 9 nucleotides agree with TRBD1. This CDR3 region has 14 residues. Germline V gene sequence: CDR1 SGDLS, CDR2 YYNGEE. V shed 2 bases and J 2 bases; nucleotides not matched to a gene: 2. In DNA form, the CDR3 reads TGTGCCAGCAGCGTCCGGACAGGGGCCTACGAGCAGTACTTC. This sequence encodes CASSVRTGAYEQYF.

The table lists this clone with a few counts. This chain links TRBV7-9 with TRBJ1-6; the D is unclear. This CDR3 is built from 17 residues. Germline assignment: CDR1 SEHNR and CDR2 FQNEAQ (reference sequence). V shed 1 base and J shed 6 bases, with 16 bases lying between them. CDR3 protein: CASSLEAPDGINSPLHF. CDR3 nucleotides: TGTGCCAGCAGCTTAGAGGCACCGGACGGGATTAATTCACCCCTCCACTTT.

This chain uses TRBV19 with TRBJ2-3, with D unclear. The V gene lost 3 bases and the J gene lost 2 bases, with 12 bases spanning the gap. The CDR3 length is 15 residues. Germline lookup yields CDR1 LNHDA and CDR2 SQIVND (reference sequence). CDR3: CASSIQSGPTDTQYF. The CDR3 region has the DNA TGTGCCAGTAGTATCCAGTCTGGTCCCACAGATACGCAGTATTTT.

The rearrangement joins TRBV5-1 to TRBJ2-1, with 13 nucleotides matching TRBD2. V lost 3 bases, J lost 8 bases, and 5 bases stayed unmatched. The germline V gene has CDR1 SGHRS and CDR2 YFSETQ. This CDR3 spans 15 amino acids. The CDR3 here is CASSSLAGGLDEQFF. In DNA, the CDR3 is TGCGCCAGCAGCTCACTAGCGGGGGGGCTGGATGAGCAGTTCTTC.

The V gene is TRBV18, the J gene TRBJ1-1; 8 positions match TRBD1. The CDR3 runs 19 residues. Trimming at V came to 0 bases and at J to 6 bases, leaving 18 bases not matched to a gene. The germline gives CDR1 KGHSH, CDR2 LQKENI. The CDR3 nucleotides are TGTGCCAGCTCACCACCGCGCGGAGCAGGGGGCGAGAGTCCCGCTGAAGCTTTCTTT. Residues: CASSPPRGAGGESPAEAFF.

The CDR3 DNA follows: TGTGCCAGCAGCTTAGAGGGGACAGGGGAAGGTGAAGCTTTCTTT. It specifies CASSLEGTGEGEAFF. This rearrangement joins TRBV7-9 to TRBJ1-1; 10 bases are a match to TRBD1. This CDR3 is 15 amino acids long. V was clipped by 1 base and J by 7 bases; unmatched bases: 6. Per germline, CDR1 SEHNR and CDR2 FQNEAQ (reference sequence).